The clone carrying this T cell receptor beta chain was seen repeatedly, ten times or more. Regarding time point: newly diagnosed GD, antithyroid drugs for less than 3 months. Preparation of the TCR library used RNA extracted from PBMCs. The record originates from a study of regulatory T cells in long-lasting Graves disease. Trimming cost V 4 bases and J 5 bases, with 13 bases left between them. CDR1 SGHRS and CDR2 YFSETQ come from the germline V gene. This CDR3 spans 14 amino acids. Relying on iRepertoire HTBI primers and Arm-PCR of CDR3 regions, the team built TCR beta libraries. TCRdb reprocessed the multiplex PCR reads via MiXCR and lists one record per CDR3 protein. In the table there are 500,000 or so distinct CDR3 sequences, around 15% of which are singletons. The same sample was also used in a study of T cells in Graves' hyperthyroidism and ophthalmopathy. That work states: For Graves' hyperthyroidism to be stable, ophthalmopathy could not progress within 18 months. In the first-round RT-PCR of the TCR CDR3, the HTBI primer set was used.

The input for sequencing was peripheral blood mononuclear cells (PBMCs), taken at new diagnosis, from a patient treated with antithyroid drugs. The sequence was collected from a man between 35 and 55 years old with Graves disease. This chain links TRBV5-1 with TRBJ1-5; D might be TRBD1 (6 bases). The CDR3, as DNA: TGCGCCAGCAGCCTGGACAGTGGGGATCAGCCCCAGCATTTT. Amino acid sequence: CASSLDSGDQPQHF.